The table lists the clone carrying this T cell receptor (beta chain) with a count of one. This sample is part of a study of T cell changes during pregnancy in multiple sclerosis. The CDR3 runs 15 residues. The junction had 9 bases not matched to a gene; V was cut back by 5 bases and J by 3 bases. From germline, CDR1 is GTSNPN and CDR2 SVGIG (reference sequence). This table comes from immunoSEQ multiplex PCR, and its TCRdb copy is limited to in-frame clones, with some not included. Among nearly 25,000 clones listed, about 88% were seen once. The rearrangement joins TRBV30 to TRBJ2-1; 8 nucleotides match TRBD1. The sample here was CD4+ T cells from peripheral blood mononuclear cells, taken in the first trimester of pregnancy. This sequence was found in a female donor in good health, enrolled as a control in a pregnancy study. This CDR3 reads CAWAKVGQGYNEQFF. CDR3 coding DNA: TGTGCCTGGGCCAAGGTTGGACAGGGCTACAATGAGCAGTTCTTC.